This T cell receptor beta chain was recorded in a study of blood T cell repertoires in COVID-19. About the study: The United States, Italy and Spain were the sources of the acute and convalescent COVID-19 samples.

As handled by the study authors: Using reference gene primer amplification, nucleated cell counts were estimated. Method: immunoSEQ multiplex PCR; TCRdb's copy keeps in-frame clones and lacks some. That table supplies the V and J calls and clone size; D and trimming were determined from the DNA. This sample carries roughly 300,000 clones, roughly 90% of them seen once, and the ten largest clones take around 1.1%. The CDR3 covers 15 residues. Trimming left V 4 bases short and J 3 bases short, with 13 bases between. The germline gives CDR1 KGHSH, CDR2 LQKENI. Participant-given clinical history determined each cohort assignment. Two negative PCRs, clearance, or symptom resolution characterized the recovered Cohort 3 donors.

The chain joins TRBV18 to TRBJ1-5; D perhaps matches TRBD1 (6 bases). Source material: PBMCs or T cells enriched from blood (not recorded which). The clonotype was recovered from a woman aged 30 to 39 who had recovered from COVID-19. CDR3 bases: TGTGCCAGCTCACTTGATGACAGGTACAATCAGCCCCAGCATTTT. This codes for CASSLDDRYNQPQHF.